The 25 T cell receptor beta chains listed next were all sequenced from one sample in a study of tumor-infiltrating lymphocytes in primary liver carcinoma. DNA and RNA were both co-extracted from around 20-30 mg of bulk tissue that had not been sorted. TCR beta cDNA was reverse-transcribed from about 550 ng of total RNA. The reaction used a constant-region primer and ProtoScript II reverse transcriptase. Modified slightly, ARM-PCR produced TCR beta libraries over three nested multiplex PCR rounds. PCR rounds one and two used TRBV1-TRBV30 forward primers with a C-beta reverse primer for around 11 cycles each. TCRdb re-called the multiplex PCR reads with MiXCR, one entry per CDR3 protein. The data hold 80,000 or so distinct CDR3 sequences, with about two thirds observed a single time. Sequencing was carried out using liver tumor tissue from sampling region 4. The subset was: tumor region T4, right-lateral pole. Source of these receptors: a woman in her fifties or sixties with primary liver carcinoma and hepatitis B virus infection.

To note about this clonotype: A junction end diverges from the germline sequence, so it may reflect a read error. The chain has TRBV5-1 and TRBJ2-2; 9 bases match TRBD1. CDR1 and CDR2 (germline): SGHRS, YFSETQ. The CDR3 spans 17 residues. The CDR3 DNA reads TGCGCCAGCAGCTTCGGGACAGTGTTCAGTTGGACAGGGGAGCTGCTTTTT. Its protein is CASSFGTVFSWTGELLF.

This chain joins TRBV29-1 and TRBJ2-5, with TRBD1 as a possible D gene (6 bases). The CDR3 totals 12 residues. Germline V gene lookup returns CDR1 SQVTM and CDR2 ANQGSEA. The CDR3 coding sequence is TGCAGAATCGGACAGCCTCAAGAGACCCAGTACTTC. It yields the protein CRIGQPQETQYF. Based on the CDR3 plus reference TRBV29-1 and TRBJ2-5, the full variable domain is SAVISQKPSRDICQRGTSLTIQCQVDSQVTMMFWYRQQPGQSLTLIATANQGSEATYESGFVIDKFPISRPNLTFSTLTVSNMSPEDSSIYLCRIGQPQETQYFGPGTRLLVL.

Comments on this clonotype: The junction departs from germline at one end; a sequencing error may be responsible. V gene TRBV14 combines with J gene TRBJ2-1, with a tentative D call TRBD1 (7 bases). From germline, CDR1 is SGHDN and CDR2 FVKESK. This CDR3 comprises 13 residues. CDR3 sequence (DNA): TGTACCAGCAGCCGACGACAGGGAGGTGAGCAGTTCTTC. This gives the protein CTSSRRQGGEQFF.

This CDR3 is CASNFRTSVDTQYF. The CDR3 nucleotides read TGTGCCAGCAACTTCAGGACTAGCGTAGATACGCAGTATTTT. The chain recombines TRBV11-3 with TRBJ2-3, with 9 bases that match TRBD2. V trimming: 7 bases; J trimming: 5 bases; junction bases outside the gene matches: 7. Per the germline V gene, CDR1 is SGHNT and CDR2 is YENEEA. The CDR3 contains 14 residues.

The chain has TRBV6-1 and TRBJ2-7, with a possible D match to TRBD1 (6 bases). Germline V gives CDR1 MNHNS, CDR2 SASEGT. This CDR3 spans 15 amino acids. The CDR3 protein is CVISAPDRASYEQYF. The CDR3 DNA is TGTGTCATCAGTGCTCCGGACAGAGCCTCCTACGAGCAGTACTTC.

The chain couples TRBV12-3 or TRBV12-4 to TRBJ2-1; D is perhaps TRBD2 (5 bases). V was cut by 10 bases and J by 7 bases, with 26 bases left in between. The CDR3 length is 16 residues. The CDR3 coding sequence is TGTGCCACCTCCACCCCGGGAAGGCGCCCATTGAATGAGCAGTTCTTC. Translation gives CATSTPGRRPLNEQFF.

As to this clonotype: An end of the junction differs from the germline gene, which may be a read error. The genes are TRBV6-2 or TRBV6-3 and TRBJ2-1; D might be TRBD2 (6 bases). Germline-derived CDR1 and CDR2 are MNHEY and SVGEGT. The CDR3 has 16 amino acids. The CDR3 region has the DNA TGTGACAGCAGTTACTCGATCAGGACTACATACGATGAGCAGTTCTTC. Encoded protein: CDSSYSIRTTYDEQFF.

About this clonotype itself: It is likely a read error, because the conserved phenylalanine at the end of the CDR3 is missing. The chain uses TRBV6-5 and TRBJ2-1, with a weak D call TRBD2 (6 bases). The V gene lost 6 bases and the J gene lost 8 bases, with 14 bases spanning the gap. CDR1 is MNHEY and CDR2 is SVGAGI in the germline V gene. The CDR3 covers 13 residues. In DNA, the CDR3 is TGTGCCAGCAGCCGAAGCGGGTACGATGAGCAGTTCTTA. This translates into CASSRSGYDEQFL.

V gene TRBV11-2 combines with J gene TRBJ2-2; D is undetermined. The ends were cut back, 7 bases at V and 8 bases at J, with 20 bases in the middle. Germline CDR1 reads SGHAT; CDR2 reads FQNNGV. This CDR3 is built from 15 residues. The CDR3 DNA sequence: TGTGCCAGCATCTCTCCGCAAGGACCGACAGGGGAGCTGTTTTTT. Protein: CASISPQGPTGELFF.

The chain employs TRBV11-2 and TRBJ2-2; D could derive from TRBD1 or TRBD2 (5 bases each). Trimming removed 1 base from V and 8 bases from J, with 23 bases in between. CDR1 SGHAT and CDR2 FQNNGV come from the germline V gene. The CDR3 is 18 amino acids. The CDR3 sequence: CASSLVWWDPKDTGELFF. In DNA form, the CDR3 reads TGTGCCAGCAGCTTAGTTTGGTGGGACCCTAAGGATACTGGGGAGCTGTTTTTT.

This chain uses TRBV12-3 or TRBV12-4 with TRBJ1-5, with D possibly matching TRBD2 (7 bases). The end of the DNA aligns better with TRBJ2-3, so the J call may be wrong. The CDR3 covers 14 residues. CDR3 loop: CASGLGQIGRPQYF. CDR3 DNA: TGTGCCAGCGGCCTCGGACAGATCGGGAGGCCCCAGTATTTT.

With regard to this clonotype: Germline and junction disagree at one end, which may indicate a read error. V gene TRBV6-6 combines with J gene TRBJ1-5, with 8 nucleotides matching TRBD1. Germline CDR1 is MNHNY and CDR2 is SVGAGI (reference sequence). The CDR3 sequence is 15 residues long. CDR3 loop: CVSSFGQGSNQPQHF. Written as DNA, the CDR3 is TGTGTCAGCAGTTTCGGACAGGGCAGCAATCAGCCCCAGCATTTT.

By sample share, this clonotype is medium-sized. CDR3 amino acids: CASSLDGGGEKQFF. The CDR3 nucleotides read TGTGCCAGCAGCTTAGACGGGGGGGGGGAAAAACAGTTCTTC. The genes are TRBV11-1 and TRBJ2-1, with 8 bases aligning to TRBD2. Germline CDR1 is SGHAT and CDR2 is FQDESV (reference sequence). This CDR3 is built from 14 residues. V lost 1 base to trimming and J lost 13 bases; unmatched junction nucleotides: 9.

The chain recombines TRBV5-6 with TRBJ1-4; tentative D call: TRBD1 (6 bases). The CDR3 spans 14 residues. Germline-derived CDR1 and CDR2 are SGHDT and YYEEEE. V gave up 9 bases and J gave up 5 bases, with 17 bases separating them. CDR3 amino acids: CAISSGQRNEKLFF. The CDR3 nucleotides read TGTGCCATTAGCTCCGGACAGAGGAATGAAAAACTGTTTTTT.

This clonotype occurred many times. The chain has TRBV29-1 and TRBJ2-5; possible D gene TRBD1, 7 bases. Germline assignment: CDR1 SQVTM and CDR2 ANQGSEA. The V and J ends lost 6 bases and 2 bases respectively, with 16 bases between them. The CDR3 spans 14 residues. CDR3 DNA: TGCAGCGTGACCCCAGGGGGGTTGCAAGAGACCCAGTACTTC. The encoded protein is CSVTPGGLQETQYF.

This clonotype is medium-sized (0.01 to 0.1%). The chain combines TRBV29-1 with TRBJ2-2, with D perhaps matching TRBD2 (5 bases). Trimming cost V 4 bases and J 6 bases, with 12 bases left between them. The CDR3 is made up of 13 amino acids. Germline values: CDR1 SQVTM, CDR2 ANQGSEA. As DNA, the CDR3 is TGCAGCGTTGCCCTAGCCCCGGCCGGGGAGCTGTTTTTT. Translating gives CSVALAPAGELFF.

Details on this clonotype: The junction shows a germline mismatch at one end, possibly a read error. The V call is TRBV28, the J call TRBJ2-1; D is uncertain. This CDR3 spans 11 amino acids. Germline CDR1 reads MDHEN; CDR2 reads SYDVKM. In nucleotides, the CDR3 is TGTGTCAGCAGTTTGGTGCATGAGCGGTTCTTC. It specifies CVSSLVHERFF.

About this clonotype: The CDR3 end shows no conserved phenylalanine or tryptophan, and so a read error is likely. It is unclear where the CDR3 begins or ends on the DNA, so no DNA is shown, and the CDR3 is as TCRdb lists it. The chain carries TRBV4-1 and TRBJ2-1; the table's D call of TRBD2 was not tested on the DNA. Germline CDR1 reads MGHRA; CDR2 reads YSYEKL. The CDR3 region is 13 residues in length, termini included. The CDR3 reads CASSRDFHNEQLI.

This clonotype has at least ten counts. The chain links TRBV28 to TRBJ1-5, with D perhaps matching TRBD1 (6 bases). This CDR3 spans 15 amino acids. Germline CDR1 is MDHEN and CDR2 is SYDVKM. The germline V and J ends were trimmed by 8 bases and 6 bases, with 20 bases remaining between them. The CDR3 DNA follows: TGTGCCAGCGGATTGTTACAGGGTGGGGGTCAGCCCCAGCATTTT. Its translation is CASGLLQGGGQPQHF. Combining the CDR3 with reference TRBV28 and TRBJ1-5 gives the whole variable domain DVKVTQSSRYLVKRTGEKVFLECVQDMDHENMFWYRQDPGLGLRLIYFSYDVKMKEKGDIPEGYSVSREKKERFSLILESASTNQTSMYLCASGLLQGGGQPQHFGDGTRLSIL.

This chain joins TRBV4-2 and TRBJ2-3; D unresolved. The CDR3 sequence is 14 residues long. Germline CDR1 and CDR2: LGHNA and YNFKEQ. The germline V and J ends were trimmed by 1 base and 6 bases, with 11 bases remaining between them. For the CDR3, the DNA is TGTGCCAGCAGCCAAGTCGGCGGCATGGATACGCAGTATTTT. Its protein is CASSQVGGMDTQYF.

Details on this clonotype: An end of the junction differs from the germline gene, which may be a read error. The chain uses TRBV24-1 and TRBJ2-1, with 10 bases that match TRBD1. The V gene's germline CDR1 is KGHDR and CDR2 SFDVKD. This CDR3 comprises 17 residues. CDR3 nucleotides: TGTGCCATCAGTGATGGACCGACAGGGGGCAGGTACAATGAGCAGTTCTTC. Translation: CAISDGPTGGRYNEQFF.

The chain couples TRBV29-1 to TRBJ1-2; 9 bases match TRBD1. The CDR3 sequence is 17 residues long. Germline-derived CDR1 and CDR2 are SQVTM and ANQGSEA. Trimming took 3 bases from V and 7 from J; bases not matched to a gene: 18. CDR3 sequence: CSVEVAGQTGGGFGYTF. The CDR3 DNA sequence: TGCAGCGTTGAGGTCGCGGGGCAAACAGGGGGCGGCTTTGGCTACACCTTC.

The chain couples TRBV11-3 to TRBJ2-1; TRBD2 agrees at 8 bases. Germline-derived CDR1 and CDR2 are SGHNT and YENEEA. Trimming took 9 bases from V and 13 from J; bases not matched to a gene: 20. CDR3 length: 15 amino acids. CDR3 DNA: TGTGCCAGTAGCCCTCGGGGTAGCGGGAACAATAATCAGTTCTTC. It codes for CASSPRGSGNNNQFF.

Comments on this clonotype: A read error may be the cause here, since a much bigger clone is one base away. This chain joins TRBV29-1 and TRBJ2-7; 8 bases agree with TRBD1. Germline loops: CDR1 SQVTM, CDR2 ANQGSEA. The CDR3 runs to 16 residues. CDR3 nucleotide sequence: TGCAGCGCTGAAGATGTGGAAGGGACAGGACTCTACGAGCAGTACTTC. This codes for CSAEDVEGTGLYEQYF.

A note on this clonotype: The junction departs from germline at one end; a sequencing error may be responsible. The rearrangement uses TRBV5-5 and TRBJ2-2, with D hard to call. This CDR3 has 15 residues. Germline lookup yields CDR1 SGHKS and CDR2 YYEKEE (reference sequence). CDR3 nucleotide sequence: TGTGCCAGCAGCTTGGGAGGCTCAAACACCGAGGAGCTGTTTTTT. Encoded protein: CASSLGGSNTEELFF.